This T cell receptor beta chain came from a study of T cells in Graves' hyperthyroidism and ophthalmopathy. Authors of the study amplified TCR beta CDR3 regions from RNA transcripts. A first-round RT-PCR of the TCR CDR3 used the HTBI primer set. TCRdb reprocessed the multiplex PCR reads with MiXCR, giving one entry per CDR3 protein. The sample consists of about 620,000 distinct CDR3 sequences, around 15% of them appearing once. Many counts were recorded for this clonotype. Its matching antigen is unknown. Diagnosis rested on symptoms, serum thyroxine and TRAb, thyroid ultrasound, and orbital computed tomography. The authors obtained PBMCs from roughly 10 ml of fresh peripheral blood. The germline gives CDR1 MNHNY, CDR2 SVGAGI (reference sequence). Trimming removed 0 bases from V and 6 bases from J, with 11 bases in between. This CDR3 is 14 amino acids long. General study results and limits: In validation, the model predicted ophthalmopathy. These predictions came a median approximately 5.9 months before onset.

J is TRBJ1-1 and V is TRBV6-6; unclear D gene. Sample: blood. The sequence derives from a woman aged 30 to 39 with Graves' hyperthyroidism. CDR3 loop: CASSYSVRISEAFF. CDR3 bases: TGTGCCAGCAGTTACTCAGTCAGAATCTCTGAAGCTTTCTTT.